The subject of this entry is one TCR beta chain. Its antigen is currently unknown. This sample is drawn from a study of shared clonotypes between healthy human individuals. Findings of the study overall: An expected dependence of interdonor clonotype sharing on sequencing depth was noted. Exclusively blood specimens were collected; tissue repertoires likely differ. Shared clonotypes across all four donors exceeded non-shared ones in generation probability. Larger richness was generally estimated for naive than memory subsets.

The CDR3 is made up of 13 amino acids. The V gene end was trimmed by 8 bases and the J gene end by 1 base; junction bases not matched to a gene: 5. Germline assignment: CDR1 LNHNV and CDR2 YYDKDF (reference sequence). The data were produced by immunoSEQ multiplex PCR, yet TCRdb's version contains in-frame clones alone and is incomplete. This sample has a few million clones, with approximately 95% found just once. The receptor was derived from a man younger than 30 in good health. Some clones in this sample may be carry-over from other donors' samples. V is TRBV15 and J is TRBJ2-7; 7 nucleotides align to TRBD1. Sequencing was performed on naive CD4+ T cells from PBMCs. Noted subset: CD45RA+ positively selected. Written as DNA, the CDR3 is TGTGCCACCGGGGGACAGACGTCCTACGAGCAGTACTTC. Translated: CATGGQTSYEQYF.